The 6 T cell receptor beta chains in this list originate from one sample, sequenced in a study of cytomegalovirus exposure and HLA in healthy donors. A multiplex PCR was run with 60 Vbeta primers and 13 Jbeta primers. Assay: immunoSEQ multiplex PCR; the TCRdb copy retains only in-frame clones and omits some. Of 110,000 to 150,000 clones in the sample, 70% to 90% were seen once. The sample was PBMCs. All receptors come from a middle-aged woman in good health and CMV-seropositive.

The V call is TRBV7-2, the J call TRBJ2-1; 11 nucleotides agree with TRBD2. V trimming: 5 bases; J trimming: 9 bases; junction bases outside the gene matches: 6. CDR3 length: 14 residues. Germline V gives CDR1 SGHTA, CDR2 FQGNSA. The CDR3 is CASSTIAGGLEQFF. For the CDR3, the DNA is TGTGCCAGCAGCACCATAGCGGGGGGGCTTGAGCAGTTCTTC.

The chain links TRBV5-6 to TRBJ2-7; 7 nucleotides align to TRBD2. Germline V gene data show CDR1 as SGHDT and CDR2 as YYEEEE. J lost 7 bases, V lost 4 bases, and 14 bases had no gene match. The CDR3 loop spans 15 amino acids. The CDR3 coding sequence is TGTGCCAGCAGCACGGTCCAGGAACTAGCGCTTGAGCAGTACTTC. This sequence encodes CASSTVQELALEQYF.

The genes are TRBV6-5 and TRBJ2-1; D not resolved. V lost 5 bases and J lost 7, with 15 bases in between. The CDR3 has 14 residues. CDR1 and CDR2 (germline): MNHEY, SVGAGI. The DNA for the CDR3 is TGTGCCAGCAGTCTATGGGCCTACCCGAATGAGCAGTTCTTC. Translation gives CASSLWAYPNEQFF.

V gene TRBV5-4 combines with J gene TRBJ1-1; 8 bases line up with TRBD1. The CDR3 is made up of 15 amino acids. The germline gives CDR1 SGHNT, CDR2 YYREEE (reference sequence). Trimming at V came to 0 bases and at J to 3 bases, leaving 4 bases not matched to a gene. CDR3 sequence reads: CASSLDTGGDTEAFF. The CDR3 bases are TGTGCCAGCAGCTTGGACACAGGGGGAGACACTGAAGCTTTCTTT.

J is TRBJ2-1 and V is TRBV21-1; TRBD2 was called by the table and not checked on the DNA. TRBV21-1 is classified as a pseudogene. The CDR3 is 17 residues long. For the CDR3, the DNA is TGTGCCAGCAGCCCACACTTTGGGCGGGGAGGAGAGAATGAGCAGTTCTTC. Translated: CASSPHFGRGGENEQFF.

The chain is built from TRBV11-2 and TRBJ1-2, with 8 bases identical to TRBD1. V lost 3 bases and J lost 4; bases outside the gene matches: 10. CDR3 length equals 16 residues. Germline CDR1 SGHAT, CDR2 FQNNGV. CDR3 in DNA: TGTGCCAGCAGCTTGGACCGGACAGGGCTCGGCTATGGCTACACCTTC. Protein sequence: CASSLDRTGLGYGYTF.